The TCR beta chain described here comes from a study of shared clonotypes between healthy human individuals. On the study more broadly: Each donor's CD8 memory used one plate, CD8 naive two, each CD4 subset three. Study-level points and caveats: Blood was the sole source, and tissue repertoires probably differ.

J was trimmed by 4 bases and V by 0 bases; bases with no gene match: 2. The CDR3 contains 14 residues. Germline assignment: CDR1 SGDLS and CDR2 YYNGEE. Healthy adults negative for HIV, lacking recent acute infections or vaccinations, served as donors. Both subsets, CD45RA+ naive and CD45RA-negative memory, were split from the CD4+ cells. In regard to this clone: Its specificity is not known. Within the sample, other DNA sequences also encode this same CDR3.

The table came from immunoSEQ multiplex PCR; TCRdb's copy has only in-frame clones and leaves some out. The table shows over a million clones, with around 78% occurring only once. This receptor was identified in a man between 18 and 29 years old in good health. Some clones in this sample may be carry-over from other donors' samples. The sample was memory CD4+ T cells from PBMCs. The subset is: CD45RA-negative fraction. The rearrangement uses TRBV9 and TRBJ2-3, with TRBD1 matching over 7 bases. The CDR3 sequence: CASSVAGGPDTQYF. The CDR3 DNA follows: TGTGCCAGCAGCGTAGCAGGGGGACCAGATACGCAGTATTTT.